Included here is one T cell receptor (beta chain) sequence, with context. This specimen comes from a study of T cells expressing NK-cell markers. TCR beta cDNA was made by 5'RACE template switching with UMIs. TCRdb reanalyzed the 5' RACE reads and collapses them to one entry per CDR3 protein, without DNA. The table lists roughly 350,000 distinct CDR3 sequences, with under 6.5% in the top ten. The CDR3 spans 16 residues. In germline, CDR1 is LGHNT, CDR2 FRNRAP. The TCR comes from a man aged 18-75 years in good health. V gene TRBV12-5 combines with J gene TRBJ2-1; absent DNA, TCRdb's TRBD2 call cannot be checked. Sequences were obtained from blood T cells: a sorted CD56 or NKG2C T cell subset, CD4+ or CD8+ T cells, or bulk PBMC T cells (not recorded which). CDR3 sequence reads: CASGLGRGVLHNEQFF.